This entry lists 15 T cell receptor beta chains sequenced from one sample in a study of T cell responses to AZD1222 COVID-19 vaccine. Assay used: immunoSEQ multiplex PCR; TCRdb lists only in-frame clones, some missing. In the table there are 130,000 or so clones, 89% of which are singletons. The source material was peripheral blood, sampled on day 0 of AZD1222 vaccination. The receptors derive from an adult in good health.

This chain links TRBV4-1 with TRBJ1-3; maybe TRBD1 (5 bases). The CDR3 covers 14 residues. Per germline, CDR1 MGHRA and CDR2 YSYEKL. V was clipped by 4 bases and J by 8 bases, with 15 bases between them. The CDR3 spells CASSPRWDLDTIYF. The CDR3 DNA follows: TGCGCCAGCAGCCCTAGGTGGGACTTGGACACCATATATTTT.

The chain couples TRBV4-3 to TRBJ1-1; 10 bases agree with TRBD1. Germline CDR1 LGHNA, CDR2 YSLEER. With V trimmed by 1 base and J by 4 bases, 6 bases remained unmatched. The CDR3 is 16 residues long. The CDR3 here is CASSQAFRTGGTEAFF. The CDR3 nucleotides are TGCGCCAGCAGCCAAGCTTTTAGGACAGGGGGCACTGAAGCTTTCTTT.

V gene TRBV4-3 combines with J gene TRBJ2-7, with D maybe TRBD2 (6 bases). V lost 0 bases, J lost 3 bases, and 15 bases lay in between. The CDR3 runs to 16 residues. Germline V CDR1 and CDR2: LGHNA, YSLEER. CDR3 sequence: CASSQDWRTGDYEQYF. Written as DNA, the CDR3 is TGCGCCAGCAGCCAAGATTGGCGGACGGGGGACTACGAGCAGTACTTC.

The V and J genes are TRBV5-4 and TRBJ1-1; no reliable D call. V lost 2 bases to trimming and J lost 2 bases, with 1 base between them. CDR1 and CDR2 (germline): SGHNT, YYREEE (reference sequence). The CDR3 sequence is 11 residues long. In DNA, the CDR3 is TGTGCCAGCAGCTTTAACACTGAAGCTTTCTTT. Amino acid sequence: CASSFNTEAFF.

The chain uses TRBV5-1 and TRBJ2-5, with TRBD2 identical over 7 bases. With 2 bases clipped from V and 0 bases from J, the junction kept 7 bases outside the gene matches. The germline V gene encodes CDR1 SGHRS and CDR2 YFSETQ. The CDR3 runs 16 residues. The CDR3 DNA is TGCGCCAGCAGCTTCTCCCCTAGCGGCAACCAAGAGACCCAGTACTTC. Protein product: CASSFSPSGNQETQYF.

This clone was counted once. The V and J genes are TRBV15 and TRBJ1-4; possible D gene TRBD1, 6 bases. The CDR3 extends over 15 amino acids. V was cut by 9 bases and J by 6 bases, with 20 bases left in between. CDR1 is LNHNV and CDR2 is YYDKDF in the germline V gene (reference sequence). In DNA form, the CDR3 reads TGTGCCACAACGCGGGTCTACAGGGAAGATGAAAAACTGTTTTTT. It specifies CATTRVYREDEKLFF. Filled out from reference TRBV15 and TRBJ1-4, the complete variable domain reads DAMVIQNPRYQVTQFGKPVTLSCSQTLNHNVMYWYQQKSSQAPKLLFHYYDKDFNNEADTPDNFQSRRPNTSFCFLDIRSPGLGDTAMYLCATTRVYREDEKLFFGSGTQLSVL.

This chain uses TRBV19 with TRBJ1-2; 10 nucleotides line up with TRBD1. The V gene's germline CDR1 is LNHDA and CDR2 SQIVND (reference sequence). The CDR3 runs 15 residues. The junction had 6 bases not matched to a gene; V was cut back by 3 bases and J by 5 bases. CDR3 nucleotide sequence: TGTGCCAGTAGTATGGACAGGGGGACACGTTATGGCTACACCTTC. Protein: CASSMDRGTRYGYTF. Full variable domain (outside the CDR3, taken from reference TRBV19 and TRBJ1-2): DGGITQSPKYLFRKEGQNVTLSCEQNLNHDAMYWYRQDPGQGLRLIYYSQIVNDFQKGDIAEGYSVSREKKESFPLTVTSAQKNPTAFYLCASSMDRGTRYGYTFGSGTRLTVV.

The chain couples TRBV4-3 to TRBJ1-6, with 8 bases matching TRBD1. The J segment lost 5 bases and the V segment lost 3 bases, leaving 9 bases of the junction unmatched. The CDR3 consists of 17 residues. In germline, CDR1 is LGHNA, CDR2 YSLEER. CDR3 nucleotide sequence: TGCGCCAGCAGCCACCACCACAGGGACAGGAATAATTCACCCCTCCACTTT. It specifies CASSHHHRDRNNSPLHF.

V and J are TRBV7-3 and TRBJ2-1; D is unresolved. Germline CDR1 and CDR2: SGHTA and FQGTGA. The CDR3 runs 14 residues. The V end was cut by 1 base, the J end by 4 bases, with 8 bases between. CDR3 in DNA: TGTGCCAGCAGCTTAAAGCCAGATTACAATGAGCAGTTCTTC. Its translation: CASSLKPDYNEQFF.

This chain links TRBV28 with TRBJ2-4, with D perhaps TRBD1 (6 bases). Trimming cost V 9 bases and J 1 base, with 19 bases left between them. Germline assignment: CDR1 MDHEN and CDR2 SYDVKM. This CDR3 comprises 16 residues. The CDR3 nucleotides read TGTGCCAGTCAGGGGACCAGGGCAGTGGCCAAAAACATTCAGTACTTC. Protein: CASQGTRAVAKNIQYF.

The V call is TRBV4-2, the J call TRBJ2-2, with D possibly matching TRBD1 (6 bases). CDR1 and CDR2 from the germline V gene are LGHNA and YNFKEQ. Between the trimmed V and J ends, which lost 0 bases and 3 bases, there was a span of 14 bases. The CDR3 is 17 amino acids. The CDR3 is CASSQDLGQGYTGELFF. The CDR3 bases are TGTGCCAGCAGCCAAGATTTGGGCCAGGGGTACACCGGGGAGCTGTTTTTT.

The chain joins TRBV7-2 to TRBJ1-5, with 8 bases lining up with TRBD1. The CDR3 has 15 amino acids. Germline-derived CDR1 and CDR2 are SGHTA and FQGNSA. CDR3 loop: CATAQGANRNQPQHF. CDR3 bases: TGTGCAACAGCCCAGGGGGCGAATCGCAATCAGCCCCAGCATTTT.

This chain connects TRBV24-1 to TRBJ1-5; D gene unclear. Germline CDR1 is KGHDR and CDR2 is SFDVKD. V was cut by 4 bases and J by 0 bases, with 3 bases left in between. The CDR3 extends over 13 amino acids. The CDR3: CATSDYSNQPQHF. Written as DNA, the CDR3 is TGTGCCACCAGTGACTATAGCAATCAGCCCCAGCATTTT.

This chain joins TRBV2 and TRBJ2-1; 14 bases agree with TRBD2. This CDR3 region has 15 residues. Trimming took 4 bases from V and 6 from J; bases not matched to a gene: 2. CDR1 is SNHLY, CDR2 FYNNEI, per germline. For the CDR3, the DNA is TGTGCCAGCAGTGGAGGGACTAGCGGGAGCAATGAGCAGTTCTTC. Residues: CASSGGTSGSNEQFF. The whole variable domain, filled in from reference TRBV2 and TRBJ2-1, reads EPEVTQTPSHQVTQMGQEVILRCVPISNHLYFYWYRQILGQKVEFLVSFYNNEISEKSEIFDDQFSVERPDGSNFTLKIRSTKLEDSAMYFCASSGGTSGSNEQFFGPGTRLTVL.

The rearrangement links TRBV5-1 to TRBJ2-6; weak D call: TRBD1 (5 bases). Trimming stripped 4 bases from V and 3 bases from J, with 17 bases between. The germline CDR1 and CDR2 sequences are SGHRS and YFSETQ. CDR3 length: 17 residues. CDR3: CASSTREMWLGANVLTF. CDR3 in DNA: TGCGCCAGCAGCACCAGGGAAATGTGGCTTGGGGCCAACGTCCTGACTTTC.